The clone carrying this T cell receptor beta chain was counted many times. As yet, its antigen is unknown. The sample belongs to a study of human T cells and chemical hapten exposure. Study-wide findings and caveats: Relative to controls, expanded TCRs formed significantly more large CDR3 similarity clusters.

From the RACE reads, TCRdb called clonotypes with MiXCR, one entry per CDR3 protein. The sample lists about 49,000 distinct CDR3 sequences, about 9% occurring once. Time point described: patch test 1, 2 weeks after DPC sensitization. As for treatment: therapeutic diphenylcyclopropenone sensitization with weekly scalp DPC. Blood was drawn before each patch test was applied. There are 14 residues in the CDR3. With 5 bases removed from V and 2 bases from J, the gap between germline ends came to 12 bases. The clonotype was recovered from a woman aged 45-65 years with alopecia areata. Some clones in this sample may be carry-over from other donors' samples. Here the sequenced sample was whole blood, taken in connection with sensitization to the hapten diphenylcyclopropenone (DPC). J is TRBJ2-5 and V is TRBV12-3 or TRBV12-4; the D gene is possibly TRBD2 (6 bases). The CDR3 region is CASSLLAVQETQYF. The CDR3 DNA sequence: TGTGCCAGCAGTCTCTTAGCGGTGCAAGAGACCCAGTACTTC.